The 25 T cell receptor beta chains below come from one sample, sequenced in a study of shared clonotypes between healthy human individuals. This table comes from immunoSEQ multiplex PCR, and its TCRdb copy is limited to in-frame clones, with some not included. The table lists about 960,000 clones, more than 75% of them singletons. Source material: memory CD4+ T cells sorted from blood. Subset denoted: CD45RA-negative fraction. The receptors come from a man aged 18 to 29 in good health.

The CDR3 loop reads CASGRDYNSEQYF. The CDR3, as DNA: TGTGCCAGCGGCCGGGACTATAACTCCGAGCAGTACTTC. The J gene is TRBJ2-7, the V gene TRBV6-5; 7 bases agree with TRBD2. Germline values: CDR1 MNHEY, CDR2 SVGAGI. The CDR3 consists of 13 residues. V dropped 8 bases and J dropped 6; count of bases not matched to a gene: 10.

The rearrangement links TRBV10-1 to TRBJ1-2, with TRBD1 matching over 7 bases. CDR1 and CDR2 (germline): WNHNN, SYGVQD (reference sequence). The CDR3 contains 14 residues. V lost 7 bases, J lost 6 bases, and 11 bases stayed unmatched. The CDR3 nucleotides read TGCGCCAGCAACCCCGGACAGGATGTCGATGGCTACACCTTC. Protein product: CASNPGQDVDGYTF.

The V and J genes are TRBV19 and TRBJ2-5, with 9 bases lining up with TRBD1. Germline trimming cut 6 bases from V and 5 bases from J; bases unmatched to any gene: 13. Per the germline V gene, CDR1 is LNHDA and CDR2 is SQIVND (reference sequence). This CDR3 has 16 amino acids. The CDR3 DNA follows: TGTGCCAGTAGGAAGGGGACAGGGCCGAAGTACGAGACCCAGTACTTC. Translating gives CASRKGTGPKYETQYF.

This clone was found once. V and J are TRBV27 and TRBJ1-2; D is perhaps TRBD1 (6 bases). This CDR3 region has 13 residues. Germline V gene sequence: CDR1 MNHEY, CDR2 SMNVEV (reference sequence). Deletions cut 3 bases from V and 6 bases from J, with 11 bases between. The CDR3 loop is CASSFYREHGYTF. For the CDR3, the DNA is TGTGCCAGCAGTTTCTACAGGGAGCATGGCTACACCTTC.

V usage is TRBV21-1 and J usage is TRBJ1-2; the table's D call of TRBD1 was not tested on the DNA. TRBV21-1 is noted as a pseudogene. This CDR3 contains 16 residues. CDR3 nucleotides: TGTGCCAGCAGCAAAGCGTTGGGACAGGGGGGAGTTGGCTACACCTTC. Translation: CASSKALGQGGVGYTF.

As to this clone: Other DNA variants within this sample encode the same CDR3. V usage is TRBV5-1 and J usage is TRBJ2-6, with D hard to call. This CDR3 contains 15 residues. Germline V gene lookup returns CDR1 SGHRS and CDR2 YFSETQ. The V end was cut by 0 bases, the J end by 0 bases, with 4 bases between. The chain's CDR3 is CASSLGSSGANVLTF. The CDR3 nucleotides read TGCGCCAGCAGCTTGGGGTCCTCTGGGGCCAACGTCCTGACTTTC.

The chain couples TRBV19 to TRBJ1-5, with D possibly TRBD1 on 5 matching bases. The CDR3 totals 16 residues. Trimming pared 5 bases from V and 6 bases from J, leaving 20 bases between. The germline V gene has CDR1 LNHDA and CDR2 SQIVND (reference sequence). CDR3: CASSSRTPDRGQPQHF. The CDR3 coding sequence is TGTGCCAGTAGTTCAAGGACCCCAGATAGGGGTCAGCCCCAGCATTTT.

The genes are TRBV2 and TRBJ2-5, with D possibly TRBD1 on 6 matching bases. Germline V CDR1 and CDR2: SNHLY, FYNNEI. Trimming took off 7 bases at V and 5 bases at J, with 17 bases between the two ends. The CDR3 length is 14 residues. This chain's CDR3 is CASTKQGPPETQYF. CDR3 nucleotides: TGTGCCAGCACTAAACAGGGCCCCCCGGAGACCCAGTACTTC. Full variable domain (missing parts from reference TRBV2 and TRBJ2-5): EPEVTQTPSHQVTQMGQEVILRCVPISNHLYFYWYRQILGQKVEFLVSFYNNEISEKSEIFDDQFSVERPDGSNFTLKIRSTKLEDSAMYFCASTKQGPPETQYFGPGTRLLVL.

The chain has TRBV6-6 and TRBJ1-6; no clear D gene. The CDR3 contains 15 residues. Germline V lookup: CDR1 MNHNY, CDR2 SVGAGI (reference sequence). V dropped 6 bases and J dropped 0 bases, with 9 bases sitting between them. The CDR3 sequence is CASSPDTSYNSPLHF. In DNA form, the CDR3 reads TGTGCCAGCAGCCCAGATACCTCCTATAATTCACCCCTCCACTTT.

The chain uses TRBV11-1 and TRBJ1-4; D might be TRBD1 (5 bases). The germline CDR1 and CDR2 sequences are SGHAT and FQDESV (reference sequence). Trimming removed 4 bases from V and 4 bases from J, with 13 bases in between. This CDR3 is built from 15 residues. CDR3 in DNA: TGTGCCAGCAGCTCTACTTGGGGGAATAATGAAAAACTGTTTTTT. Its translation is CASSSTWGNNEKLFF.

As DNA, the CDR3 is TGTGCCAGCAGTTTACGTCTTGGGTTCTCTGGGGCCAACGTCCTGACTTTC. Amino acids: CASSLRLGFSGANVLTF. This rearrangement joins TRBV28 to TRBJ2-6; no clear D. This CDR3 region has 17 residues. Trimming removed 2 bases at V and 0 bases at J, with 11 bases between. The germline V gene has CDR1 MDHEN and CDR2 SYDVKM.

The chain employs TRBV19 and TRBJ2-2, with TRBD2 matching 7 bases. CDR1 LNHDA and CDR2 SQIVND come from the germline V gene (reference sequence). The CDR3 runs to 14 residues. Trimming took 7 bases from V and 1 from J; bases not matched to a gene: 3. DNA for the CDR3: TGTGCCAGTAAAGAGCGGGAGAACACCGGGGAGCTGTTTTTT. Protein: CASKERENTGELFF.

V gene TRBV19 combines with J gene TRBJ2-3; D remains unclear. CDR3 length: 17 residues. The V and J ends lost 0 bases and 4 bases respectively, with 17 bases between them. The V gene's germline CDR1 is LNHDA and CDR2 SQIVND (reference sequence). The CDR3 nucleotides are TGTGCCAGTAGTATAGATCTGGGGTATCAGACGGCAGATACGCAGTATTTT. Protein sequence: CASSIDLGYQTADTQYF.

The J gene is TRBJ2-7, the V gene TRBV21-1; TRBD1 was called by the table and not checked on the DNA. TRBV21-1 counts as a pseudogene. The CDR3 consists of 15 residues. CDR3 sequence: CASTTRGQGTYEQYF. Written as DNA, the CDR3 is TGTGCCAGCACCACGCGGGGACAGGGAACGTACGAGCAGTACTTC.

The chain joins TRBV9 to TRBJ2-3; 9 bases are shared with TRBD2. Germline CDR1 and CDR2: SGDLS and YYNGEE. This CDR3 spans 15 amino acids. J lost 0 bases, V lost 3 bases, and 2 bases had no gene match. CDR3 DNA sequence: TGTGCCAGCAGCGCTAGCGGGGATAGCACAGATACGCAGTATTTT. It codes for CASSASGDSTDTQYF.

The chain combines TRBV4-3 with TRBJ2-5; D is possibly TRBD1 (5 bases). Trimming removed 0 bases at V and 1 base at J, with 9 bases between. The germline V gene encodes CDR1 LGHNA and CDR2 YSLEER. The CDR3 totals 15 residues. In DNA, the CDR3 is TGCGCCAGCAGCCAAGAATACAGGCTCCAAGAGACCCAGTACTTC. The encoded protein is CASSQEYRLQETQYF.

A few counts support this clone. The V and J genes are TRBV19 and TRBJ2-1; possibly TRBD1 for D (6 bases). Trimming took 3 bases from V and 0 from J, leaving 15 bases between them. The CDR3 is 17 residues long. Germline V gene lookup returns CDR1 LNHDA and CDR2 SQIVND (reference sequence). The CDR3, as DNA: TGTGCCAGTAGTATTGAGGGGGTCTTCAGCTCCTACAATGAGCAGTTCTTC. Protein product: CASSIEGVFSSYNEQFF.

Here the CDR3 DNA reads TGTGCCAGCAGGCTGTCGGGACAGGGGATCTACGAGCAGTACTTC. This translates into CASRLSGQGIYEQYF. V and J are TRBV6-1 and TRBJ2-7; 10 nucleotides align to TRBD1. Germline CDR1 reads MNHNS; CDR2 reads SASEGT. Trimming took 6 bases from V and 3 from J; bases not matched to a gene: 8. There are 15 residues in the CDR3.

J is TRBJ2-4 and V is TRBV23-1; TRBD1 aligns across 9 bases. TRBV23-1 is identified as an open reading frame with a role that is uncertain. This CDR3 comprises 20 residues. V gave up 4 bases and J gave up 5 bases; unmatched junction bases: 21. The CDR3 bases are TGCGCCAGCAGTCTTGCACAGGGGGCGACTTCGGGGAGGCGCGAAAACATTCAGTACTTC. Encoded protein: CASSLAQGATSGRRENIQYF.

The chain has TRBV4-1 and TRBJ1-3; D not certain. V shed 4 bases and J shed 0 bases, with 10 bases lying between them. The CDR3 totals 15 residues. Germline values: CDR1 MGHRA, CDR2 YSYEKL. CDR3 in amino acids: CASSRIDLSGNTIYF. The DNA for the CDR3 is TGCGCCAGCAGCCGTATAGATCTCTCTGGAAACACCATATATTTT.

The V gene is TRBV11-2, the J gene TRBJ2-2; maybe TRBD2 (5 bases). The CDR3 spans 17 residues. The V gene lost 0 bases and the J gene lost 4 bases, with 15 bases spanning the gap. Germline CDR1 SGHAT, CDR2 FQNNGV. In DNA, the CDR3 is TGTGCCAGCAGCTTAGATATCCTGCGTCGGGGCACCGGGGAGCTGTTTTTT. Its translation: CASSLDILRRGTGELFF.

V and J are TRBV27 and TRBJ2-2; 7 bases agree with TRBD2. The germline V gene has CDR1 MNHEY and CDR2 SMNVEV (reference sequence). The V and J ends lost 2 bases and 2 bases, in that order; junction bases with no gene match: 2. The CDR3 has 15 residues. CDR3: CASSLRGRNTGELFF. CDR3 sequence (DNA): TGTGCCAGCAGTTTACGCGGGAGAAACACCGGGGAGCTGTTTTTT.

This clone has a single count. The rearrangement joins TRBV6-6 to TRBJ1-5, with 9 bases fitting TRBD1. V shed 5 bases and J 1 base; nucleotides not matched to a gene: 3. The CDR3 is made up of 15 amino acids. Germline V CDR1 and CDR2: MNHNY, SVGAGI (reference sequence). CDR3 loop: CASSGTGLSNQPQHF. The CDR3 bases are TGTGCCAGCAGTGGGACAGGGCTGAGCAATCAGCCCCAGCATTTT.

CDR3 sequence: CASSLEGAAAYGYTF. The CDR3 DNA reads as TGCGCCAGCAGCTTGGAAGGGGCCGCGGCTTATGGCTACACCTTC. The chain joins TRBV5-1 to TRBJ1-2, with D possibly matching TRBD1 (5 bases). Germline values: CDR1 SGHRS, CDR2 YFSETQ. The CDR3 consists of 15 residues. With 0 bases removed from V and 5 bases from J, the gap between germline ends came to 14 bases.

In its sample, this clone was seen a few times. Distinct nucleotide sequences in the sample also encode this CDR3. The chain employs TRBV30 and TRBJ1-1; weak D call: TRBD1 (5 bases). Germline CDR1 is GTSNPN and CDR2 is SVGIG (reference sequence). The V end was cut by 0 bases, the J end by 0 bases, with 8 bases between. This CDR3 is built from 14 residues. The CDR3: CAWSVGRLNTEAFF. The CDR3 DNA reads TGTGCCTGGAGTGTGGGACGGCTGAACACTGAAGCTTTCTTT.